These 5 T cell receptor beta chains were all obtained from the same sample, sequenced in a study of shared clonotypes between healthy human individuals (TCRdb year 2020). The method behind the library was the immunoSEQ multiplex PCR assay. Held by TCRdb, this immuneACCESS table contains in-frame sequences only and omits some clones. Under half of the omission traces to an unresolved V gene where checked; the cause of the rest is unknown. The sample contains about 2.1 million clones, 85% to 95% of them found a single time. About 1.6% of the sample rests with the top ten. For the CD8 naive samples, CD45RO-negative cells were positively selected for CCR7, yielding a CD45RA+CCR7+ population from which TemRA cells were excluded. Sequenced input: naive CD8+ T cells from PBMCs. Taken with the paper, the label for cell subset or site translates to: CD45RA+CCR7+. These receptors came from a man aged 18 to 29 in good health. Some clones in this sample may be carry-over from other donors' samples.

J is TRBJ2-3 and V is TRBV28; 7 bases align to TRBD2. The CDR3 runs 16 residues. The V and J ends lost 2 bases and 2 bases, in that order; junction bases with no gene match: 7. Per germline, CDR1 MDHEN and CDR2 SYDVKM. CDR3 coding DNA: TGTGCCAGCAGTTTAGCGGCGGGAGAGAACACAGATACGCAGTATTTT. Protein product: CASSLAAGENTDTQYF. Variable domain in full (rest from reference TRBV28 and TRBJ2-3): DVKVTQSSRYLVKRTGEKVFLECVQDMDHENMFWYRQDPGLGLRLIYFSYDVKMKEKGDIPEGYSVSREKKERFSLILESASTNQTSMYLCASSLAAGENTDTQYFGPGTRLTVL.

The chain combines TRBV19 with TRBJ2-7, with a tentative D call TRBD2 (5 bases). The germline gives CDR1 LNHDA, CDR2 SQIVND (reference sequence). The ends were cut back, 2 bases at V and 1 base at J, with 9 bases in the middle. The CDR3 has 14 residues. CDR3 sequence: CASSILPGSYEQYF. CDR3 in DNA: TGTGCCAGTAGTATACTACCGGGATCCTACGAGCAGTACTTC.

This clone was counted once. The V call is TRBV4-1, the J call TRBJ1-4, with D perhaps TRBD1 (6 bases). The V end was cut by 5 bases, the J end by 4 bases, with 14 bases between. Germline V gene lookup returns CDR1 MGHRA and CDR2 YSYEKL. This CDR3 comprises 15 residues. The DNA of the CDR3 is TGCGCCAGCAGCTTTCGACAGGCGGGTAATGAAAAACTGTTTTTT. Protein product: CASSFRQAGNEKLFF.

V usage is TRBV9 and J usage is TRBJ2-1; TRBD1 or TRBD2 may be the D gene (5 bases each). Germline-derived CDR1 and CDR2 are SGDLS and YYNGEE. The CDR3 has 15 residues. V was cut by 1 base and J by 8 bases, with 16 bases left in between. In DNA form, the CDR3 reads TGTGCCAGCAGCGTATCCACATACCTGGGGGATGAGCAGTTCTTC. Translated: CASSVSTYLGDEQFF. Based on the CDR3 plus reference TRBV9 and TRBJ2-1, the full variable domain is DSGVTQTPKHLITATGQRVTLRCSPRSGDLSVYWYQQSLDQGLQFLIQYYNGEERAKGNILERFSAQQFPDLHSELNLSSLELGDSALYFCASSVSTYLGDEQFFGPGTRLTVL.

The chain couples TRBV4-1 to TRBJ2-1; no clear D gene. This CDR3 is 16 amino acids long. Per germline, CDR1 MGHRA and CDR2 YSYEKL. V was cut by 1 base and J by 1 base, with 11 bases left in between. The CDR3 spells CASSQAALQSYNEQFF. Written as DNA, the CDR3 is TGCGCCAGCAGCCAAGCGGCTCTTCAATCCTACAATGAGCAGTTCTTC.